This T cell receptor (beta chain) was retrieved from a study of regulatory T cells in long-lasting Graves disease. Whole-study context: It was over 5 years of antithyroid drugs, with positive TSH receptor antibodies, that meant persistent Graves' disease.

Study findings and constraints: Graves' patients with persistent disease showed TCR diversity lower than patients newly diagnosed.

Germline V gives CDR1 LNHDA, CDR2 SQIVND (reference sequence). This CDR3 has 13 amino acids. Trimming shortened V by 6 bases and J by 7 bases, and 12 bases separated the two germline ends. As to this clonotype: The antigen remains unidentified.

HTBI primers from iRepertoire and Arm-PCR of CDR3 regions yielded the TCR beta libraries. Original data processing: Sequenced samples collectively carried some 60 TRBV and around 15 TRBJ segments. TCRdb independently ran MiXCR on the multiplex PCR reads; one entry per CDR3 protein. The V and J calls, along with clone size, are taken from TCRdb and not from the paper's own processing. Of hundreds of thousands of distinct CDR3 sequences listed, about 20% are singletons. As for time point: persistent/refractory GD, antithyroid drugs over 5 years with positive TRAb. PBMC RNA served as the TCR library source. An endocrinology department in Xi'an, China, recruited the patients.

This clonotype was sampled from a female donor with Graves disease. The chain employs TRBV19 and TRBJ2-2, with D perhaps TRBD1 or TRBD2 (5 bases each). Sequencing used peripheral blood mononuclear cells (PBMCs), obtained when the disease was refractory, from a patient treated with antithyroid drugs. DNA of the CDR3: TGTGCCAGTAGCCCGGGGCTTCTCGGGGAGCTGTTTTTT. This translates into CASSPGLLGELFF.